Following are 28 T cell receptor beta chains from one sample sequenced in a study of blood T cells in healthy people across ages. Combining a sample-barcoded 5' primer with a J-beta primer mix, a second PCR ran for roughly 7 to 12 cycles. TCRdb itself ran the 5' RACE reads through MiXCR, one entry per CDR3 protein. Among around 820,000 distinct CDR3 sequences listed, 20% to 25% were seen once. These data were likewise used in another study, on T cells of mothers and their children.

The material sequenced was blood. The receptors were gathered from a boy younger than 18 in good health.

The rearrangement joins TRBV12-3 or TRBV12-4 to TRBJ2-5, with 7 bases that match TRBD1. There are 13 residues in the CDR3. J was trimmed by 5 bases and V by 6 bases; bases with no gene match: 6. The CDR3 bases are TGTGCCAGCAGCACAGGGGTTAGGGAGACCCAGTACTTC. Translated, it gives CASSTGVRETQYF.

The chain recombines TRBV4-2 with TRBJ2-5; no firm D call. The DNA matches TRBJ2-1 better at its end, which makes the J call doubtful. CDR1 LGHNA and CDR2 YNFKEQ come from the germline V gene. The CDR3 totals 11 residues. The CDR3 sequence is CASSQGTEQFF. The DNA of the CDR3 is TGTGCCAGCAGCCAAGGGACTGAGCAGTTCTTC.

A few counts support this clonotype. The chain recombines TRBV28 with TRBJ2-1; the match to TRBD2 covers 9 bases. The trim removed 4 bases at V and 5 bases at J, leaving 9 bases unmatched. CDR1 is MDHEN and CDR2 is SYDVKM in the germline V gene. This CDR3 has 16 amino acids. CDR3 in amino acids: CASSYPSSGTHNEQFF. CDR3 DNA: TGTGCCAGCAGTTACCCCTCTAGCGGGACACACAATGAGCAGTTCTTC.

The chain recombines TRBV7-8 with TRBJ1-3; D is perhaps TRBD1 (6 bases). Trimming removed 5 bases from V and 4 bases from J, with 15 bases in between. This CDR3 region has 15 residues. Per germline, CDR1 SGHVS and CDR2 FQNEAQ. The CDR3 reads CASSPQTGHGNTIYF. CDR3 coding DNA: TGTGCCAGCAGCCCCCAAACAGGGCACGGAAACACCATATATTTT. Filled out from reference TRBV7-8 and TRBJ1-3, the complete variable domain reads GAGVSQSPRYKVAKRGQDVALRCDPISGHVSLFWYQQALGQGPEFLTYFQNEAQLDKSGLPSDRFFAERPEGSVSTLKIQRTQQEDSAVYLCASSPQTGHGNTIYFGEGSWLTVV.

This clonotype was seen a few times. The genes are TRBV20-1 and TRBJ1-1; 7 bases map to TRBD1. There are 13 residues in the CDR3. J gave up 5 bases and V 4 bases, and 7 bases lay outside the gene matches. Germline lookup yields CDR1 DFQATT and CDR2 SNEGSKA (reference sequence). The CDR3 loop is CSATRQGITEAFF. Here the CDR3 DNA reads TGCAGTGCTACAAGACAGGGAATAACTGAAGCTTTCTTT.

The chain employs TRBV20-1 and TRBJ2-1; no clear D. Matching the DNA end better, TRBJ2-5 makes the J call doubtful. Germline V lookup: CDR1 DFQATT, CDR2 SNEGSKA (reference sequence). CDR3 length equals 11 residues. The CDR3: CSATYEETQYF. The DNA of the CDR3 is TGCAGTGCTACCTACGAAGAGACCCAGTACTTC.

The chain carries TRBV30 and TRBJ2-6, with TRBD1 matching 7 bases. Germline CDR1 GTSNPN, CDR2 SVGIG (reference sequence). J lost 0 bases, V lost 2 bases, and 13 bases had no gene match. The CDR3 spans 19 residues. CDR3 DNA: TGTGCCTGGAGTCCGTACCGGACAGGCGAGAGCTCTGGGGCCAACGTCCTGACTTTC. Protein sequence: CAWSPYRTGESSGANVLTF.

This clonotype was seen a few times. The DNA for the CDR3 is TGCAGCGTGGCGGGGACAGGGAGCTCCTACGAGCAGTACTTC. Residues: CSVAGTGSSYEQYF. The rearrangement links TRBV29-1 to TRBJ2-7; 9 positions match TRBD1. The CDR3 spans 14 residues. Losses at the gene ends were 6 bases for V and 0 bases for J; bases not matched to a gene: 6. Germline assignment: CDR1 SQVTM and CDR2 ANQGSEA.

In its sample, this clonotype was seen a few times. The chain links TRBV12-3 or TRBV12-4 to TRBJ1-5; D remains ambiguous. The V end was cut by 7 bases, the J end by 2 bases, with 18 bases between. This CDR3 region has 16 residues. CDR3 amino acids: CASTPGPQVRNQPQHF. CDR3 DNA sequence: TGTGCCAGCACCCCAGGTCCGCAGGTACGCAATCAGCCCCAGCATTTT.

This chain links TRBV5-1 with TRBJ2-1, with D possibly being TRBD1 (6 bases). The V end was cut by 7 bases, the J end by 6 bases, with 26 bases between. Germline V lookup: CDR1 SGHRS, CDR2 YFSETQ. CDR3 length: 17 amino acids. The CDR3 sequence is CASLRNPGVRSSNEQFF. The CDR3 nucleotides are TGCGCCAGCCTGCGGAATCCAGGGGTAAGATCGAGCAATGAGCAGTTCTTC. The whole variable domain, remainder taken from reference TRBV5-1 and TRBJ2-1, is KAGVTQTPRYLIKTRGQQVTLSCSPISGHRSVSWYQQTPGQGLQFLFEYFSETQRNKGNFPGRFSGRQFSNSRSEMNVSTLELGDSALYLCASLRNPGVRSSNEQFFGPGTRLTVL.

This clonotype has just a few counts. The rearrangement links TRBV6-2 or TRBV6-3 to TRBJ2-4; TRBD2 matches at 9 bases. The CDR3 has 20 amino acids. Germline V gene sequence: CDR1 MNHEY, CDR2 SVGEGT. The junction had 16 bases not matched to a gene; V was cut back by 4 bases and J by 0 bases. CDR3 region: CASSSSSHITSGLAKNIQYF. As DNA, the CDR3 is TGTGCCAGCAGTTCCTCTTCCCATATAACTAGCGGGCTAGCCAAAAACATTCAGTACTTC.

This chain uses TRBV30 with TRBJ1-5; maybe TRBD1 (6 bases). The CDR3 length is 14 residues. Deletions cut 1 base from V and 3 bases from J, with 10 bases between. The germline V gene encodes CDR1 GTSNPN and CDR2 SVGIG (reference sequence). The DNA for the CDR3 is TGTGCCTGGAGTGCTGGGACATACAATCAGCCCCAGCATTTT. This codes for CAWSAGTYNQPQHF.

In this sample, this clonotype turned up a few times. The rearrangement links TRBV15 to TRBJ2-5; 9 nucleotides match TRBD2. The V segment lost 3 bases and the J segment 5 bases; nucleotides outside the gene matches: 4. Germline CDR1 is LNHNV and CDR2 is YYDKDF (reference sequence). The CDR3 totals 14 residues. In DNA, the CDR3 is TGTGCCACCAGCAGTTGGAGCGGGAGGGAGACCCAGTACTTC. It translates to CATSSWSGRETQYF.

This clonotype was counted only a few times. This sequence joins TRBV12-3 or TRBV12-4 and TRBJ1-4, with unresolved D. V was pared by 3 bases and J by 0 bases, with 8 bases between. The CDR3 totals 15 residues. The CDR3 loop is CASSLTTTTNEKLFF. The CDR3 nucleotides read TGTGCCAGCAGTTTGACAACTACAACTAATGAAAAACTGTTTTTT.

The rearrangement uses TRBV19 and TRBJ2-3; 7 bases are a match to TRBD1. V trimming: 4 bases; J trimming: 3 bases; junction bases outside the gene matches: 10. Germline V gene lookup returns CDR1 LNHDA and CDR2 SQIVND (reference sequence). This CDR3 has 16 amino acids. For the CDR3, the DNA is TGTGCCAGTAGTACGACAGGGCGCGGTTGGACAGATACGCAGTATTTT. It specifies CASSTTGRGWTDTQYF.

This clonotype was seen more than once but under ten times. The rearrangement links TRBV20-1 to TRBJ2-3, with 10 bases identical to TRBD2. This CDR3 has 17 amino acids. The J segment lost 5 bases and the V segment lost 2 bases, leaving 13 bases of the junction unmatched. Germline V gives CDR1 DFQATT, CDR2 SNEGSKA (reference sequence). CDR3 nucleotide sequence: TGCAGTGCTAGACCTGCGCGACTAGCGGGCCCGCGAGATACGCAGTATTTT. This codes for CSARPARLAGPRDTQYF.

This clonotype came up a few times. V and J are TRBV5-1 and TRBJ1-3; D not certain. This CDR3 has 13 residues. With 3 bases removed from V and 0 bases from J, the gap between germline ends came to 4 bases. Germline CDR1 reads SGHRS; CDR2 reads YFSETQ. The CDR3 loop reads CASSYGSGNTIYF. DNA of the CDR3: TGCGCCAGCAGCTATGGCTCTGGAAACACCATATATTTT.

In its sample, this clonotype was seen a few times. The chain carries TRBV5-1 and TRBJ2-1; 9 bases map to TRBD1. The junction had 9 bases not matched to a gene; V was cut back by 0 bases and J by 5 bases. CDR3 length: 17 residues. Germline V lookup: CDR1 SGHRS, CDR2 YFSETQ. The CDR3 sequence is CASSLAGQGFPNNEQFF. CDR3 nucleotides: TGCGCCAGCAGCTTGGCGGGACAGGGATTCCCCAACAATGAGCAGTTCTTC.

This clonotype came up a few times. This chain joins TRBV28 and TRBJ2-7, with 8 nucleotides matching TRBD2. V dropped 7 bases and J dropped 0; count of bases not matched to a gene: 5. The CDR3 has 14 residues. The germline V gene has CDR1 MDHEN and CDR2 SYDVKM. In DNA, the CDR3 is TGTGCCAGCACCCGCGGGGGGAACTCCTACGAGCAGTACTTC. Protein sequence: CASTRGGNSYEQYF.

This clonotype was recorded a few times. The chain combines TRBV28 with TRBJ2-5; D gene ambiguous. The germline V gene has CDR1 MDHEN and CDR2 SYDVKM. The CDR3 has 15 amino acids. With 6 bases removed from V and 0 bases from J, the gap between germline ends came to 14 bases. The CDR3 DNA reads as TGTGCCAGCAGCCCCAATTGGCGGAACCAAGAGACCCAGTACTTC. Its protein product is CASSPNWRNQETQYF.

This clonotype was observed a few times. The rearrangement joins TRBV7-3 to TRBJ2-2; D gene unclear. This CDR3 contains 13 residues. The V and J ends lost 4 bases and 3 bases respectively, with 6 bases between them. The germline gives CDR1 SGHTA, CDR2 FQGTGA. The CDR3 nucleotides are TGTGCCAGCAGCTCTCTCTACACCGGGGAGCTGTTTTTT. This sequence encodes CASSSLYTGELFF.

This sequence joins TRBV4-1 and TRBJ2-7; no reliable D call. This CDR3 region has 14 residues. The germline gives CDR1 MGHRA, CDR2 YSYEKL. The V end lost 1 base, the J end lost 2 bases, and 9 bases lay between the germline ends. CDR3 bases: TGCGCCAGCAGCCAAGCTTACGGAACCTACGAGCAGTACTTC. It is translated as CASSQAYGTYEQYF.

The chain carries TRBV25-1 and TRBJ2-1; 7 bases fit TRBD1. The last part of the DNA fits TRBJ2-7 better; the J call may be wrong. CDR1 is MGHDK and CDR2 is SYGVNS in the germline V gene. The CDR3 length is 15 residues. The CDR3 protein is CASSDGQNRGYEQYF. The CDR3 DNA reads TGTGCCAGCAGTGATGGGCAAAACAGGGGCTACGAGCAGTACTTC.

This clonotype was seen a few times. The V call is TRBV6-5, the J call TRBJ2-7, with D possibly being TRBD1 or TRBD2 (6 bases each). CDR1 is MNHEY and CDR2 is SVGAGI in the germline V gene. CDR3 length equals 14 residues. V lost 0 bases and J 3 bases, leaving 9 bases between the germline ends. The CDR3 DNA sequence: TGTGCCAGCAGTTACTCTAAGGGGGGCTACGAGCAGTACTTC. It codes for CASSYSKGGYEQYF.

This chain links TRBV12-5 with TRBJ1-1, with 11 bases matching TRBD1. Unmatched junction bases numbered 16, after V lost 3 bases and J lost 1 base. The CDR3 has 20 amino acids. Germline assignment: CDR1 LGHNT and CDR2 FRNRAP. CDR3 bases: TGTGCTAGTGGTTTTCGCCACTTCCGGGACAGGGGGTCTCGGAACACTGAAGCTTTCTTT. It specifies CASGFRHFRDRGSRNTEAFF. The full variable domain, completed using reference TRBV12-5 and TRBJ1-1, is DARVTQTPRHKVTEMGQEVTMRCQPILGHNTVFWYRQTMMQGLELLAYFRNRAPLDDSGMPKDRFSAEMPDATLATLKIQPSEPRDSAVYFCASGFRHFRDRGSRNTEAFFGQGTRLTVV.

This clonotype came up many times. The V gene is TRBV28, the J gene TRBJ2-3, with D unresolved. Between the trimmed V and J ends, which lost 3 bases and 11 bases, there was a span of 6 bases. Germline V lookup: CDR1 MDHEN, CDR2 SYDVKM. The length of the CDR3 is 10 residues. CDR3 loop: CASSLGRQYF. The DNA of the CDR3 is TGTGCCAGCAGTTTGGGCAGGCAGTATTTT.

A few counts support this clonotype. The chain links TRBV6-2 or TRBV6-3 to TRBJ2-7; 7 bases map to TRBD1. The CDR3 extends over 16 amino acids. V dropped 6 bases and J dropped 2; count of bases not matched to a gene: 13. CDR1 and CDR2 from the germline V gene are MNHEY and SVGEGT. The CDR3 nucleotides are TGTGCCAGCAGACACCCCGTACAGGGGCAAACCTACGAGCAGTACTTC. This gives the protein CASRHPVQGQTYEQYF.

The chain has TRBV2 and TRBJ2-2; the match to TRBD1 covers 8 bases. Losses at the gene ends were 6 bases for V and 4 bases for J; bases not matched to a gene: 4. CDR3 length equals 14 residues. CDR1 and CDR2 from the germline V gene are SNHLY and FYNNEI. The CDR3 here is CASSGQGPTGELFF. In nucleotides, the CDR3 is TGTGCCAGCAGCGGACAGGGACCCACCGGGGAGCTGTTTTTT. The complete variable domain, with remaining parts taken from reference TRBV2 and TRBJ2-2, reads EPEVTQTPSHQVTQMGQEVILRCVPISNHLYFYWYRQILGQKVEFLVSFYNNEISEKSEIFDDQFSVERPDGSNFTLKIRSTKLEDSAMYFCASSGQGPTGELFFGEGSRLTVL.